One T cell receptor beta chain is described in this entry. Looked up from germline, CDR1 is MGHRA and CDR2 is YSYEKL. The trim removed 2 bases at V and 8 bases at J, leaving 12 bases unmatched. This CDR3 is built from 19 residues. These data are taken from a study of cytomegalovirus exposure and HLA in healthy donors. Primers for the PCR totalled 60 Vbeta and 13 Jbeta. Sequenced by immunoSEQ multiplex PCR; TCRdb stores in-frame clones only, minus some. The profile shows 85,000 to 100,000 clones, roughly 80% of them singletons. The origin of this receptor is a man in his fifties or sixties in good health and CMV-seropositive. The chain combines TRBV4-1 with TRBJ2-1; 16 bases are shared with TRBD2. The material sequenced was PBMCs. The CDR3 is CASSQPSGWGLAGGHEQFF. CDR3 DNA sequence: TGCGCCAGCAGCCAACCTTCAGGGTGGGGACTAGCGGGGGGGCATGAGCAGTTCTTC.